These T cell receptor beta chains were read from a single sample in a study of CXCR3-negative and CXCR3-positive naive CD8 T cells. TCRdb reprocessed the 5' RACE reads, keeping one entry per CDR3 protein, no DNA. This sample contains around 140,000 distinct CDR3 sequences. Source material: naive CXCR3- CD8+ T cells from blood. These receptor sequences come from a human donor in good health. Some clones in this sample may be carry-over from other donors' samples. Both conserved end residues are part of each CDR3. Fields, in order: J gene, V gene, CDR3 protein.

>TRBJ1-1|TRBV29-1
CSVEDEKMAEAFF
>TRBJ2-7|TRBV12-3/TRBV12-4
CASSLSFRTSDSYEQYF
>TRBJ2-1|TRBV20-1
CSARDPGDYYNEQFF
>TRBJ1-1|TRBV20-1
CSARGTTGVNTEAFF
>TRBJ1-5|TRBV6-8
CASSPRERDNQPQHF
>TRBJ1-2|TRBV29-1
CRVEEGQANYGYTF
>TRBJ2-7|TRBV5-1
CASSHFTGTGYEQYF
>TRBJ1-4|TRBV16
CASSQGDRQFNEKLFF
>TRBJ1-2|TRBV29-1
CSVATGVGGYTF
>TRBJ2-7|TRBV18
CASSPIDSYEQYF
>TRBJ2-1|TRBV10-1
CASSEYGYNEQFF
>TRBJ2-4|TRBV12-3/TRBV12-4
CASTLGHMDREAKNIQYF
>TRBJ2-2|TRBV4-3
CASSHWAGAIEPSGELFF
>TRBJ2-7|TRBV29-1
CSVEVGLGDEQYF
>TRBJ2-7|TRBV29-1
CSVGQDFEQYF
>TRBJ1-1|TRBV19
CGSSSVGGTEAFF
>TRBJ2-3|TRBV20-1
CSATTGVRADTQYF
>TRBJ2-5|TRBV12-3/TRBV12-4
CASSPVAALQETQYF
>TRBJ2-7|TRBV19
CASSDNYEQYF
>TRBJ1-1|TRBV12-3/TRBV12-4
CASSLYRAEAFF
>TRBJ1-2|TRBV5-8
CASSPTEPYGYTF
>TRBJ1-1|TRBV20-1
CSASVINEAFF
>TRBJ1-1|TRBV6-2/TRBV6-3
CASSSGTVMITEAFF
>TRBJ2-7|TRBV6-5
CASSGRPYTYYEQYF
>TRBJ2-1|TRBV7-9
CASRSSGISYNEQFF
>TRBJ2-7|TRBV29-1
CSVKLANSYEQYF
>TRBJ1-6|TRBV18
CASSPGQARGNSPLHF
>TRBJ2-7|TRBV27
CASSWSGIVTYEQYF
>TRBJ2-7|TRBV10-3
CAISGAYEQYF
>TRBJ2-3|TRBV19
CASSIDGDWTDTQYF
>TRBJ2-7|TRBV5-5
CASSTPGLAGGDEQYF
>TRBJ2-7|TRBV10-3
CAISEAGRDEQYF
>TRBJ2-5|TRBV20-1
CSARGLAGGWETQYF
>TRBJ2-4|TRBV5-5
CASSSTSVLDRGRAKNIQYF
>TRBJ2-7|TRBV5-1
CASSRVDVVAGGEQYF
>TRBJ2-5|TRBV28
CASSLEGGEPQETQYF